These T cell receptor beta chains were read from a single sample in a study of T cell changes during pregnancy in multiple sclerosis. The table came from immunoSEQ multiplex PCR; TCRdb's copy has only in-frame clones and leaves some out. Of approximately 70,000 clones in the sample, approximately 90% are singletons; the top ten hold over 1.1%. The source was peripheral blood, collected after pregnancy. Every receptor here comes from a female donor with multiple sclerosis, enrolled in a pregnancy study. The CDR3 runs from the conserved cysteine through the conserved F or W. D genes are given only for firm matches. Not every row has a clone size; where given, it reads once, few, many or a size class.

CASSFGSRDIFHEQYF TGCGCCAGCAGCTTTGGGTCCCGGGACATTTTCCACGAGCAGTACTTC TRBJ2-7 TRBV5-1 NA NA
CASSDWLGEAPYNEQFF TGCGCCAGCAGTGATTGGCTCGGGGAAGCCCCCTACAATGAGCAGTTCTTC TRBJ2-1 TRBV10-2 NA NA
CASSLGLAVNEQFF TGCGCCAGCAGCTTGGGCCTAGCGGTCAATGAGCAGTTCTTC TRBJ2-1 TRBV5-1 NA TRBD2
CASTKGFTGELFF TGTGCCAGCACGAAGGGGTTTACCGGGGAGCTGTTTTTT TRBJ2-2 TRBV6-1 once NA
CASSLDPRAYEQYF TGCGCCAGCAGCTTGGACCCAAGAGCCTACGAGCAGTACTTC TRBJ2-7 TRBV5-1 once NA
CASSPYSTGYTEAFF TGCGCCAGCAGCCCCTATTCGACAGGCTACACTGAAGCTTTCTTT TRBJ1-1 TRBV5-1 NA NA
CASKRDRTNEKLFF TGTGCCAGCAAAAGAGACAGAACTAATGAAAAACTGTTTTTT TRBJ1-4 TRBV2 NA NA
CAISEGQGNGYTF TGTGCCATCAGTGAAGGACAGGGCAATGGCTACACCTTC TRBJ1-2 TRBV10-3 NA TRBD1
CASSLSWGRRAYNEQFF TGTGCCAGCAGTTTATCGTGGGGCAGGAGGGCCTACAATGAGCAGTTCTTC TRBJ2-1 TRBV28 NA NA
CAWGGQGTQYF TGTGCCTGGGGGGGACAGGGAACGCAGTATTTT TRBJ2-3 TRBV30 NA TRBD1
CASSQGGGADTQYF TGTGCCAGCAGCCAAGGCGGAGGCGCAGATACGCAGTATTTT TRBJ2-3 TRBV4-2 NA NA
CASSLGAVSYGYTF TGTGCCAGCAGCTTAGGGGCAGTCAGCTATGGCTACACCTTC TRBJ1-2 TRBV7-2 NA NA
CASSLILAEYNEQFF TGTGCCAGCAGTCTCATACTAGCGGAGTACAATGAGCAGTTCTTC TRBJ2-1 TRBV27 NA TRBD2
CASSTTGGTETQYF TGTGCCAGCAGCACCACAGGGGGCACAGAGACCCAGTACTTC TRBJ2-5 TRBV7-9 NA TRBD1
CAISGSGRMDTEAFF TGTGCCATCAGTGGCTCAGGTAGGATGGACACTGAAGCTTTCTTT TRBJ1-1 TRBV10-3 NA NA
CASSFDRQHSYEQYF TGTGCCAGCAGCTTTGACAGGCAACACTCCTACGAGCAGTACTTC TRBJ2-7 TRBV7-2 NA NA
CASSEVGRATEAFF TGTGCCAGCAGTGAAGTTGGCAGGGCCACTGAAGCTTTCTTT TRBJ1-1 TRBV2 NA NA
CAIRDSTSGGYNEQFF TGTGCCATCAGAGACTCGACTAGCGGGGGCTACAATGAGCAGTTCTTC TRBJ2-1 TRBV10-3 NA TRBD2
CATQGSYEQYF TGTGCGACGCAGGGCTCCTACGAGCAGTACTTC TRBJ2-7 TRBV28 NA NA
CSASDNREQYF TGCAGTGCTAGCGACAATAGAGAGCAGTACTTC TRBJ2-7 TRBV20-1 NA NA
CASSSTGTGSGNTIYF TGTGCCAGCAGTTCAACAGGGACAGGCTCTGGAAACACCATATATTTT TRBJ1-3 TRBV6-6 NA TRBD1
CASSIRRQGFFDSNQPQHF TGTGCCAGTAGTATTAGGAGACAGGGGTTTTTTGACAGCAATCAGCCCCAGCATTTT TRBJ1-5 TRBV19 NA TRBD1
CASSQQLDSSYEQYF TGTGCCAGCAGCCAACAATTGGACAGCTCCTACGAGCAGTACTTC TRBJ2-7 TRBV14 NA NA
CASSARGRRTSYEQYF TGTGCCAGCAGCGCCAGGGGAAGGCGAACCTCCTACGAGCAGTACTTC TRBJ2-7 TRBV5-8 NA NA
CASSISGRAYEQYF TGTGCCAGCAGTATTAGCGGGAGGGCCTACGAGCAGTACTTC TRBJ2-7 TRBV27 once TRBD2
CASRGAGGHTDTQYF TGTGCCAGCAGAGGAGCGGGAGGGCACACAGATACGCAGTATTTT TRBJ2-3 TRBV6-6 NA TRBD2
CAISESRPSGNEQFF TGTGCCATCAGTGAGTCGAGGCCTAGCGGTAATGAGCAGTTCTTC TRBJ2-1 TRBV10-3 once TRBD2
CASSLGTDYGYTF TGCGCCAGCAGCTTAGGGACAGATTATGGCTACACCTTC TRBJ1-2 TRBV5-1 NA TRBD1
CASSAPSSYNEQFF TGCGCCAGCAGCGCTCCGAGCTCCTACAATGAGCAGTTCTTC TRBJ2-1 TRBV5-1 NA NA
CASSLVRADYNEQFF TGCGCCAGCAGCTTGGTGCGGGCAGACTACAATGAGCAGTTCTTC TRBJ2-1 TRBV5-1 NA NA
CSVVGPKAAYGYTF TGCAGCGTTGTTGGACCGAAAGCGGCCTATGGCTACACCTTC TRBJ1-2 TRBV29-1 NA NA
CASSKGQINQPQHF TGTGCCAGCAGCAAGGGACAGATCAATCAGCCCCAGCATTTT TRBJ1-5 TRBV5-6 NA TRBD1
CASSRLTEVGELFF TGTGCCAGCAGCCGTCTAACAGAAGTCGGGGAGCTGTTTTTT TRBJ2-2 TRBV11-2 NA NA
CASLPRSTDTQYF TGTGCCAGCCTTCCCCGGAGCACAGATACGCAGTATTTT TRBJ2-3 TRBV7-2 NA NA
CASSKKLAGCTDTQYF TGTGCCAGCAGCAAAAAACTAGCGGGATGCACAGATACGCAGTATTTT TRBJ2-3 TRBV21-1 NA NA
CASRPTTSGSYEQYF TGTGCCAGCAGGCCCACAACTAGCGGCTCCTACGAGCAGTACTTC TRBJ2-7 TRBV2 NA TRBD2
CASSFAGAVTGELFF TGTGCCAGCAGCTTCGCTGGAGCCGTCACCGGGGAGCTGTTTTTT TRBJ2-2 TRBV5-4 NA NA
CASSSPELYTRNTIYF TGTGCCAGCAGCTCCCCGGAGCTTTATACGCGAAACACCATATATTTT TRBJ1-3 TRBV13 NA NA
CASSIPLTGELFF TGTGCCAGTAGTATTCCCTTGACCGGGGAGCTGTTTTTT TRBJ2-2 TRBV19 NA NA
CASSQEGPGGNEKLFF TGTGCCAGCAGCCAAGAAGGGCCAGGAGGAAATGAAAAACTGTTTTTT TRBJ1-4 TRBV14 NA NA
CASIRLAGGYNEQFF TGTGCCAGCATTCGACTAGCGGGAGGCTACAATGAGCAGTTCTTC TRBJ2-1 TRBV6-1 NA TRBD2
CASRQGQHHEQYF TGTGCCAGCAGACAGGGACAGCACCACGAGCAGTACTTC TRBJ2-7 TRBV6-6 NA TRBD1
CASRYSPTGETQYF TGTGCCAGCCGATACTCTCCCACGGGGGAGACCCAGTACTTC TRBJ2-5 TRBV6-1 NA NA
CAWEDWSSGNTIYF TGTGCCTGGGAAGACTGGAGCTCTGGAAACACCATATATTTT TRBJ1-3 TRBV30 NA NA
CASGRLAGFNEQFF TGTGCCAGCGGGCGACTAGCGGGCTTCAATGAGCAGTTCTTC TRBJ2-1 TRBV14 NA TRBD2
CASRRGGGVWKTQYF TGTGCCAGCAGGAGGGGGGGTGGGGTTTGGAAGACCCAGTACTTC TRBJ2-5 TRBV6-1 NA NA
CASSVDRASPYEQYF TGTGCCAGCAGCGTAGACAGGGCTTCGCCCTACGAGCAGTACTTC TRBJ2-7 TRBV9 NA NA
CASSSLAGGLRDTQYF TGTGCCAGCAGTTCACTAGCGGGGGGCCTCCGGGATACGCAGTATTTT TRBJ2-3 TRBV27 NA TRBD2
CASSPRLGANTGELFF TGTGCCAGCAGCCCTAGACTCGGAGCGAACACCGGGGAGCTGTTTTTT TRBJ2-2 TRBV7-2 NA NA
CASSRTGEETQYF TGTGCCAGCAGTAGGACAGGCGAAGAGACCCAGTACTTC TRBJ2-5 TRBV6-5 NA TRBD1
CAISDRDSSLTWNTEAFF TGTGCCATCAGTGACCGGGACAGCAGTCTAACCTGGAACACTGAAGCTTTCTTT TRBJ1-1 TRBV10-3 NA TRBD1
CASSLVETATEAFF TGTGCCAGCAGCTTAGTTGAGACAGCGACTGAAGCTTTCTTT TRBJ1-1 TRBV7-9 NA NA
CASSSGAYNEQFF TGCGCCAGCAGCTCCGGGGCCTACAATGAGCAGTTCTTC TRBJ2-1 TRBV5-1 NA NA
CASSPTGTYHNEQFF TGCGCCAGCAGCCCCACCGGGACATATCACAATGAGCAGTTCTTC TRBJ2-1 TRBV5-1 NA NA